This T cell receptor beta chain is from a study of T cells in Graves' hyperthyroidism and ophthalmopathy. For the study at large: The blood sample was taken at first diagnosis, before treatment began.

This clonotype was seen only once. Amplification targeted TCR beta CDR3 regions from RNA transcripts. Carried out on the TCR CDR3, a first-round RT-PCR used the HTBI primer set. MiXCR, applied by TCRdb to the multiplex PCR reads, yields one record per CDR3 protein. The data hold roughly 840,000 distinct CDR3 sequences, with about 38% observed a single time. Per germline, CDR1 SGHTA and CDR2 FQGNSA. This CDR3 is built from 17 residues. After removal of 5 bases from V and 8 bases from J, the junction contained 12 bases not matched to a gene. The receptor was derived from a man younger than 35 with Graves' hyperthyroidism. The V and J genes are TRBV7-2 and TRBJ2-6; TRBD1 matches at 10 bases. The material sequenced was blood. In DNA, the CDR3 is TGTGCCAGCAGCCCACCGGGACAGGGGTACGGGACCAACGTCCTGACTTTC. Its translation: CASSPPGQGYGTNVLTF.